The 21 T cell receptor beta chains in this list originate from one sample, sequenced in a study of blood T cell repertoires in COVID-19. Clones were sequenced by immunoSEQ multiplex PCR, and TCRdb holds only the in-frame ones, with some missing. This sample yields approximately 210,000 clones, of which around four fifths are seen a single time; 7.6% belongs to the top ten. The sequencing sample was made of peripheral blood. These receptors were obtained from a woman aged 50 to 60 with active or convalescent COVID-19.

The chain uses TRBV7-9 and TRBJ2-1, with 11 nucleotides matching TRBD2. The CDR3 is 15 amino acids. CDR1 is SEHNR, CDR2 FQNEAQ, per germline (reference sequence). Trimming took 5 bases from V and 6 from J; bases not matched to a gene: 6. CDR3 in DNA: TGTGCCAGCAGCCCCCCGGGACTAGCGGCCAATGAGCAGTTCTTC. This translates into CASSPPGLAANEQFF.

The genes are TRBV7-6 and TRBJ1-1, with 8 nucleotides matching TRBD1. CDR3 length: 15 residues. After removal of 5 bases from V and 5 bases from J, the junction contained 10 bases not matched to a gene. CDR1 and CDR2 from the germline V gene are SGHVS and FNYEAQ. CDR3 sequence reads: CASSPYSTGDTEAFF. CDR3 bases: TGTGCCAGCAGCCCATACTCGACAGGGGATACTGAAGCTTTCTTT. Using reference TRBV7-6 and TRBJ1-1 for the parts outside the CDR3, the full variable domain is GAGVSQSPRYKVTKRGQDVALRCDPISGHVSLYWYRQALGQGPEFLTYFNYEAQQDKSGLPNDRFSAERPEGSISTLTIQRTEQRDSAMYRCASSPYSTGDTEAFFGQGTRLTVV.

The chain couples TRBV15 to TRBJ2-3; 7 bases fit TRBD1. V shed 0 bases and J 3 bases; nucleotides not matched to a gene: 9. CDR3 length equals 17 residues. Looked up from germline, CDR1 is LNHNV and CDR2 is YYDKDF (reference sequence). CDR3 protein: CATSRDPPGGGTDTQYF. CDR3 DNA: TGTGCCACCAGCAGAGATCCCCCAGGGGGTGGAACAGATACGCAGTATTTT.

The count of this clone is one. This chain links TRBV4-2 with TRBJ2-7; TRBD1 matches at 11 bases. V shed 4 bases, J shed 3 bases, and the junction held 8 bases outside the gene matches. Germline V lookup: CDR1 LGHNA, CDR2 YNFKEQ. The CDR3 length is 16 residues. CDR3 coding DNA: TGTGCCAGCAGCCCTTTCCGCGGGACAGGGGGCTACGAGCAGTACTTC. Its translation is CASSPFRGTGGYEQYF.

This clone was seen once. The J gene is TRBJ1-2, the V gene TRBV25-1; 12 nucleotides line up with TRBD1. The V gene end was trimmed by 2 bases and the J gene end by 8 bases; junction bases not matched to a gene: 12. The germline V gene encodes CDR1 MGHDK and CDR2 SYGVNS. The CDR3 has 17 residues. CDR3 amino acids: CASSEIGTGGAAGGYTF. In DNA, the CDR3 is TGTGCCAGCAGTGAAATTGGGACAGGGGGCGCCGCGGGAGGCTACACCTTC.

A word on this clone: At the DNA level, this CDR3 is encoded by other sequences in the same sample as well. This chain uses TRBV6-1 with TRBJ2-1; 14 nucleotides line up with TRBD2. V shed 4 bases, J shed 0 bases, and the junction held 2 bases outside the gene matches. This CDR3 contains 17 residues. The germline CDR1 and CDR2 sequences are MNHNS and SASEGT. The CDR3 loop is CASSGLAGGSSYNEQFF. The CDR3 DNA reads TGTGCCAGCAGTGGACTAGCGGGAGGGAGCTCCTACAATGAGCAGTTCTTC.

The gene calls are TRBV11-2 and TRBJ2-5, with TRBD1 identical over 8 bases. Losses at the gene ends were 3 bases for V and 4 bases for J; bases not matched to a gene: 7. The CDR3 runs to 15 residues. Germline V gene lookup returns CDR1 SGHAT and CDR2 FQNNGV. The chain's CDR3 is CASSFRPGGPETQYF. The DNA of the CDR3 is TGTGCCAGCAGCTTCCGGCCAGGGGGCCCAGAGACCCAGTACTTC.

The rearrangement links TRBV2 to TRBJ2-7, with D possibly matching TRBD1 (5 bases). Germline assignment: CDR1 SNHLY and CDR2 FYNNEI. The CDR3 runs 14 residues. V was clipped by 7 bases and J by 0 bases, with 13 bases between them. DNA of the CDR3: TGTGCCAGCACGGGTTACAGGAGCTCCTACGAGCAGTACTTC. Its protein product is CASTGYRSSYEQYF.

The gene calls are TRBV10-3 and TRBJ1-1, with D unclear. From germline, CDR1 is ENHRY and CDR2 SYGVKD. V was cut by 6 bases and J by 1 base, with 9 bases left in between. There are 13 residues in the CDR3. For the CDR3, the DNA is TGTGCCATCAGAGAGACACCGAACACTGAAGCTTTCTTT. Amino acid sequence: CAIRETPNTEAFF.

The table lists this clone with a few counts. Here the CDR3 reads CAISEDRVPYEQYF. The CDR3 DNA sequence: TGTGCCATCAGCGAGGACAGGGTGCCCTACGAGCAGTACTTC. The chain carries TRBV10-3 and TRBJ2-7, with 8 bases aligning to TRBD1. The CDR3 spans 14 residues. CDR1 ENHRY and CDR2 SYGVKD come from the germline V gene. V shed 6 bases, J shed 2 bases, and the junction held 6 bases outside the gene matches.

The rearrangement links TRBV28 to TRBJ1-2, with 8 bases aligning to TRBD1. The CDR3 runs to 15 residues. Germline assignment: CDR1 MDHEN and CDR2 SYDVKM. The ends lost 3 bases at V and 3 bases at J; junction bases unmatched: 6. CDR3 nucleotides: TGTGCCAGCAGTTTTCACAGGGGGAGAGACTATGGCTACACCTTC. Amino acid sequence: CASSFHRGRDYGYTF.

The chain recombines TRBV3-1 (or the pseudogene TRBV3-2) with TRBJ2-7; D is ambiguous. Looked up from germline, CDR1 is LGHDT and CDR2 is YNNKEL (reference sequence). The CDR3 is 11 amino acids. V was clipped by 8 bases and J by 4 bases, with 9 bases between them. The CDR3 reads CASRGIYEQYF. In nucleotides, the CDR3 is TGTGCCAGCCGAGGCATATACGAGCAGTACTTC.

The CDR3 sequence: CSVEGMGPHWNTGELFF. CDR3 nucleotides: TGCAGCGTTGAAGGGATGGGGCCACACTGGAACACCGGGGAGCTGTTTTTT. The rearrangement links TRBV29-1 to TRBJ2-2; a weak D match, TRBD1 (5 bases). V was trimmed by 1 base and J by 1 base, leaving 16 bases between them. Germline CDR1 SQVTM, CDR2 ANQGSEA. The length of the CDR3 is 17 residues.

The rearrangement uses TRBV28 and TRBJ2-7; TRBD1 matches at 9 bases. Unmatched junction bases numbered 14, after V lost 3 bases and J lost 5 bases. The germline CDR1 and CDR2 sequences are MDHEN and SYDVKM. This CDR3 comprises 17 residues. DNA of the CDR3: TGTGCCAGCAGTTTTCAAGGACAGGGGCATAGTGTGGACGAGCAGTACGTC. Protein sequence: CASSFQGQGHSVDEQYV.

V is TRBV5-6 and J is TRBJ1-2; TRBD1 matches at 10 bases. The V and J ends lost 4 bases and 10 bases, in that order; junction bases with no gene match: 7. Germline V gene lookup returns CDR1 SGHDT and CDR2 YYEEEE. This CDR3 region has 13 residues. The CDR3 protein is CASSTGQGQDYTF. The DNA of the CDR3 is TGTGCCAGCAGCACGGGACAGGGGCAAGACTACACCTTC.

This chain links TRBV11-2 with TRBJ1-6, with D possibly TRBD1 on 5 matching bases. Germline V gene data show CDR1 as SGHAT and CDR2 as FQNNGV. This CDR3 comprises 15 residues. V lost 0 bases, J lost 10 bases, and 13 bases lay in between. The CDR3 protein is CASSLEGAPGSPLHF. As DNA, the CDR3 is TGTGCCAGCAGCTTAGAAGGGGCCCCAGGGTCACCCCTCCACTTT.

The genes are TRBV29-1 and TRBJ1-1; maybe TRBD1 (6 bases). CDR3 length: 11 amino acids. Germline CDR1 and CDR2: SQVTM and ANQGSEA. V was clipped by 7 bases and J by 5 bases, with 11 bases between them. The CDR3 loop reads CSGQDRTEAFF. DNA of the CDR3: TGCAGCGGACAGGATCGGACTGAAGCTTTCTTT.

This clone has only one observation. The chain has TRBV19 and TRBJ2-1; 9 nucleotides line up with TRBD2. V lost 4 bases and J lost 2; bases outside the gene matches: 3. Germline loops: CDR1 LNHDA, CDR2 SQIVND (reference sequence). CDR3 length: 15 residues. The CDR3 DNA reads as TGTGCCAGTAGTAGGGAGCGGGAGGCCTACAATGAGCAGTTCTTC. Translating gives CASSREREAYNEQFF.

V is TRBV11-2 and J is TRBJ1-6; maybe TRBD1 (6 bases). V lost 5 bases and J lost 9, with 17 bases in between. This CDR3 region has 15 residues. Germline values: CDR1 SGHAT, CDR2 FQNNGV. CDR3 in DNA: TGTGCCAGCAGCCTCGGGCAGGGGAAGGGTTCACCCCTCCACTTT. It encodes CASSLGQGKGSPLHF.

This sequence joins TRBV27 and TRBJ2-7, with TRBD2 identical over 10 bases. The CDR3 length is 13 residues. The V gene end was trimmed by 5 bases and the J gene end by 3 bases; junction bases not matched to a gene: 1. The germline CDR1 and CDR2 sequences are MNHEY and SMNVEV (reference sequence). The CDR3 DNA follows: TGTGCCAGCAGTCCTAGCGGGAGCTACGAGCAGTACTTC. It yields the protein CASSPSGSYEQYF.

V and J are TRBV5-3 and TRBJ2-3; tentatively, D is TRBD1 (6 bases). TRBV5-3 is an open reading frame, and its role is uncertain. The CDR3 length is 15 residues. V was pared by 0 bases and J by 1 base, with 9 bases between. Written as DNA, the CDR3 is TGTGCCAGAAGCTTGGATGACAGGCGCACAGATACGCAGTATTTT. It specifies CARSLDDRRTDTQYF.